This TCR beta chain was retrieved from a study of blood T cells in healthy people across ages. Worth noting for this clonotype: Its antigen remains unidentified.

The CDR3 is 12 amino acids. Germline V gene data show CDR1 as MNHEY and CDR2 as SMNVEV (reference sequence). Study observations and caveats: A conclusive naive versus antigen-experienced comparison was prevented by the unsorted PBMCs.

Drawing of peripheral blood yielded roughly 10 milliliters from each donor. Then a second PCR, running roughly 6 to 12 cycles, was carried out with a sample-barcoded 5' primer and a J-beta primer mix. One entry per CDR3 protein, called by TCRdb with MiXCR from the 5' RACE reads. The sample has around 1.5 million distinct CDR3 sequences; 45% to 70% are singletons. Sequenced input: blood. The genes are TRBV27 and TRBJ2-5; possibly TRBD1 for D (5 bases). The end of the DNA is better explained by TRBJ2-7, so the J call may be wrong. The receptor was isolated from a man younger than 30 in good health. The CDR3 DNA reads as TGTGCCGTGGGGCAGGCGATGAACGAGCAGTACTTC. Encoded protein: CAVGQAMNEQYF.